Below, 8 T cell receptor beta chains from the same sample are listed, as sequenced in a study of OX40 agonist ivuxolimab in advanced cancers. Sequencing used immunoSEQ multiplex PCR; TCRdb keeps in-frame clones, though not all of them. The table shows tens of thousands of clones, with 85% occurring only once. The source material was CD4+ or CD8+ T cells sorted from blood, sampled in a trial of the OX40 agonist ivuxolimab. The receptors derive from an adult with an advanced solid tumor such as melanoma, head and neck, liver or kidney cancer.

J is TRBJ2-7 and V is TRBV7-9; D not resolved. From germline, CDR1 is SEHNR and CDR2 FQNEAQ (reference sequence). V lost 3 bases and J lost 4, with 7 bases in between. The CDR3 is 12 residues long. DNA for the CDR3: TGTGCCAGCAGCTTTGAAAGTTACGAGCAGTACTTC. It is translated as CASSFESYEQYF.

The V and J genes are TRBV7-9 and TRBJ1-4; no clear D gene. The V end was cut by 5 bases, the J end by 0 bases, with 10 bases between. In germline, CDR1 is SEHNR, CDR2 FQNEAQ (reference sequence). The CDR3 has 15 amino acids. CDR3 nucleotides: TGTGCCAGCAGCGTGCCTAGTACAACTAATGAAAAACTGTTTTTT. This gives the protein CASSVPSTTNEKLFF.

J is TRBJ2-7 and V is TRBV28; 11 bases are shared with TRBD1. Germline CDR1 MDHEN, CDR2 SYDVKM. Trimming cost V 8 bases and J 3 bases; bases outside gene matches: 3. The CDR3 runs 13 residues. CDR3 sequence: CASWDRGNYEQYF. In DNA, the CDR3 is TGTGCCAGCTGGGACAGGGGGAACTACGAGCAGTACTTC.

The genes are TRBV15 and TRBJ2-7; 10 bases align to TRBD2. V shed 2 bases and J 2 bases; nucleotides not matched to a gene: 6. The CDR3 totals 16 residues. Per germline, CDR1 LNHNV and CDR2 YYDKDF (reference sequence). Written as DNA, the CDR3 is TGTGCCACCAGCAGACCGGGACTAGCGTACCCCTACGAGCAGTACTTC. It codes for CATSRPGLAYPYEQYF.

The chain carries TRBV19 and TRBJ1-2, with unresolved D. This CDR3 is 11 amino acids long. Germline CDR1 is LNHDA and CDR2 is SQIVND (reference sequence). V was trimmed by 5 bases and J by 7 bases, leaving 8 bases between them. Written as DNA, the CDR3 is TGTGCCAGTAGTCCGGGGATTGGCTACACCTTC. Its protein product is CASSPGIGYTF. The whole variable domain, remainder taken from reference TRBV19 and TRBJ1-2, is DGGITQSPKYLFRKEGQNVTLSCEQNLNHDAMYWYRQDPGQGLRLIYYSQIVNDFQKGDIAEGYSVSREKKESFPLTVTSAQKNPTAFYLCASSPGIGYTFGSGTRLTVV.

This chain uses TRBV25-1 with TRBJ2-3; D not certain. Germline V lookup: CDR1 MGHDK, CDR2 SYGVNS. The V and J ends lost 2 bases and 1 base respectively, with 4 bases between them. This CDR3 has 13 amino acids. The CDR3 sequence is CASSEQGTDTQYF. The CDR3 DNA reads TGTGCCAGCAGTGAACAGGGCACAGATACGCAGTATTTT.

This sequence joins TRBV4-3 and TRBJ2-3; possible D gene TRBD2, 5 bases. CDR3 length equals 15 residues. CDR1 LGHNA and CDR2 YSLEER come from the germline V gene. Trimming took 3 bases from V and 0 from J, leaving 10 bases between them. The CDR3 region has the DNA TGCGCCAGCAGCCAGGAAAGCGGTAGCACAGATACGCAGTATTTT. Translation: CASSQESGSTDTQYF.

This chain links TRBV2 with TRBJ2-7, with D perhaps given as TRBD1 or TRBD2 (6 bases each). The V gene's germline CDR1 is SNHLY and CDR2 FYNNEI. The CDR3 runs to 14 residues. With 6 bases removed from V and 2 bases from J, the gap between germline ends came to 14 bases. The chain's CDR3 is CASSPGGKPYEQYF. CDR3 nucleotides: TGTGCCAGCAGCCCCGGGGGCAAACCCTACGAGCAGTACTTC.